Listed here is a single TCR beta chain. Its antigen is not known. The entry originates in a study of molecular identifiers for immune sequencing clone quantification. The wider study: Replicate RNA from roughly 20,000 or 100,000 naive CD8 T cells formed five aliquots; four were sequenced. Findings and limits, study-wide: Identical TCR molecules can share a barcode, and this sharing could underestimate highly expanded clone sizes.

TCRdb redid the calling of the PCR reads with MiXCR, one entry per CDR3 protein. The table has about 500,000 distinct CDR3 sequences, around 23% seen once. The V gene's germline CDR1 is SGHDN and CDR2 FVKESK. This CDR3 region has 15 residues. Trimming left V 2 bases short and J 6 bases short, with 16 bases between. Naive CD8 T cells, phenotype CD8+CD4-CCR7+CD45RA+, were sorted. Sequencing was carried out using naive CD8+ T cells from blood, with Jurkat cell RNA spiked in. Subset: FACS-sorted CD8+CD4-CCR7+CD45RA+ naive T cells. The receptor was derived from a human donor in good health. Some libraries in this study had Jurkat cell RNA spiked in. This chain connects TRBV14 to TRBJ1-1, with D maybe TRBD1 (5 bases). The CDR3 coding sequence is TGTGCCAGCAGCCAACTCTCGGGTAGGGGCTCTGAAGCTTTCTTT. Translating gives CASSQLSGRGSEAFF.